This T cell receptor beta chain was observed in a study of blood T cell repertoires in COVID-19. Study at large: The origin of the acute and convalescent COVID-19 samples was the United States, Italy and Spain. The analysed material was cDNA or gDNA that came from T cells, B-cell-depleted T cells, or PBMCs.

Original processing notes: For nucleated cells, counts were estimated from reference gene primer amplification. Only in-frame clones appear in the TCRdb table, and some are missing; sequencing was by immunoSEQ multiplex PCR. V and J calls and clone size are as listed in that table; D and trimming were resolved from the DNA. This sample has more than 95,000 clones, with approximately 90% found just once. The germline CDR1 and CDR2 sequences are LGHDT and YNNKEL (reference sequence). The CDR3 extends over 16 amino acids. Unmatched junction bases numbered 6, after V lost 0 bases and J lost 3 bases. This chain connects TRBV3-1 (or the pseudogene TRBV3-2) to TRBJ2-3; 7 bases are a match to TRBD2. The sequenced material came from peripheral blood. This TCR came from a human donor with active COVID-19. The donor label of this sample is uncertain. The CDR3 region is CASSQEPGGRTDTQYF. CDR3 bases: TGTGCCAGCAGCCAAGAGCCCGGGGGGAGAACAGATACGCAGTATTTT.